These 2 T cell receptor beta chains originate from one sample sequenced in a study of regulatory T cells in long-lasting Graves disease (dated by TCRdb to the early 2020s). The label giving this sample's time point can be read as: persistent/refractory GD, antithyroid drugs over 5 years with positive TRAb. For both TCR sequencing and RNA sequencing, RNA was extracted from PBMCs in TRIzol. Library generation was performed with multiplex PCR. Instrument on record: Illumina HiSeq 4000. To build TCR beta libraries, CDR3 regions were amplified by Arm-PCR using iRepertoire HTBI primers. TCRdb trimmed the raw reads at Q25, called clones with MiXCR and kept productive beta chains. Entries are consolidated by CDR3 protein sequence, retaining the most common genes and DNA. Here the sample has 500,000 to 800,000 distinct CDR3 sequences; about 32% occur a single time. In total, the top ten clones hold 35% to 55% of the sample.

Sample: peripheral blood mononuclear cells (PBMCs), taken when the disease was refractory, from a patient treated with antithyroid drugs. These receptors all come from a female donor with Graves disease.

In nucleotides, the CDR3 is TGCAGTGCTTTTCCTAGCGGGAGGTCCTACAATGAGCAGTTCTTC. It is translated as CSAFPSGRSYNEQFF. The chain links TRBV20-1 to TRBJ2-1; TRBD2 aligns across 11 bases. Trimming removed 5 bases from V and 1 base from J; junction bases left unmatched: 4. CDR1 DFQATT and CDR2 SNEGSKA come from the germline V gene (reference sequence). This CDR3 has 15 residues.

The chain has TRBV20-1 and TRBJ1-5; no firm D call. Germline CDR1 is DFQATT and CDR2 is SNEGSKA (reference sequence). V dropped 7 bases and J dropped 3 bases, with 13 bases sitting between them. The CDR3 sequence is 13 residues long. CDR3 residues: CSVLANPNQPQHF. The DNA of the CDR3 is TGCAGTGTCTTAGCTAACCCCAATCAGCCCCAGCATTTT.